What follows is one T cell receptor beta chain and its context. What it binds is unknown. This specimen belongs to a study of cytomegalovirus exposure and HLA in healthy donors. This CDR3 has 14 amino acids. Germline V gives CDR1 SNHLY, CDR2 FYNNEI. The V gene lost 0 bases and the J gene lost 9 bases, with 12 bases spanning the gap. Study-level findings and limits: Later analysis identified a missense DCLRE1C variant that was linked to TCR beta V- and J-gene trimming.

Researchers ran the PCR with 60 Vbeta and 13 Jbeta primers. Repertoires were generated with immunoSEQ multiplex PCR, while TCRdb's copy carries only in-frame clones and drops some. Among about 190,000 clones listed, about 86% were seen once. The clonotype was recovered from a woman under 30 in good health and CMV-seropositive. The gene calls are TRBV2 and TRBJ2-1; a weak D match, TRBD2 (6 bases). Sequencing was done on a sample of PBMCs. The CDR3 coding sequence is TGTGCCAGCAGTGAAGCTTCGACTAGTACTGAGCAGTTCTTC. Amino acid sequence: CASSEASTSTEQFF. Filled out from reference TRBV2 and TRBJ2-1, the complete variable domain reads EPEVTQTPSHQVTQMGQEVILRCVPISNHLYFYWYRQILGQKVEFLVSFYNNEISEKSEIFDDQFSVERPDGSNFTLKIRSTKLEDSAMYFCASSEASTSTEQFFGPGTRLTVL.